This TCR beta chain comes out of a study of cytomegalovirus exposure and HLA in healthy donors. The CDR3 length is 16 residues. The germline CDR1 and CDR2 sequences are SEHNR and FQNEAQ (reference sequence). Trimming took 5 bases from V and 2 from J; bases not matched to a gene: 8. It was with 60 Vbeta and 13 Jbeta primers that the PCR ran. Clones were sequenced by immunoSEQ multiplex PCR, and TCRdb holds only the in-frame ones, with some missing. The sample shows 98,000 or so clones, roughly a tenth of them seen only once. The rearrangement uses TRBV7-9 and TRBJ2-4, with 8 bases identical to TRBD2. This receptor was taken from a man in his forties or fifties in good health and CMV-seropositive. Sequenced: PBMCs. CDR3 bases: TGTGCCAGCAGCCCCCCCTGGACTAGCCCCAAAAACATTCAGTACTTC. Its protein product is CASSPPWTSPKNIQYF.